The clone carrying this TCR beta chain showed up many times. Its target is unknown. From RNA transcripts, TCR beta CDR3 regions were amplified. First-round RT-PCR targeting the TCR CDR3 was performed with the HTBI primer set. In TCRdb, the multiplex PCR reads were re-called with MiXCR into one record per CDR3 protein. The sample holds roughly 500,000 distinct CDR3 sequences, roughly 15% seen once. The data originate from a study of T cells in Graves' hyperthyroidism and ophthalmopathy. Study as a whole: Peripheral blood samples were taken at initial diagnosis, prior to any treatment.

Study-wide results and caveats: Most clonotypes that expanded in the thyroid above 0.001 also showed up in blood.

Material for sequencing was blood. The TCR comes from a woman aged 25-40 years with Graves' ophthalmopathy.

The CDR3 sequence: CAISESEVWASSEQFF. As DNA, the CDR3 is TGTGCCATCAGTGAGTCGGAGGTGTGGGCTAGCTCTGAGCAGTTCTTC. V usage is TRBV10-3 and J usage is TRBJ2-1, with D maybe TRBD2 (5 bases). From germline, CDR1 is ENHRY and CDR2 SYGVKD. V was cut by 0 bases and J by 9 bases, with 18 bases left in between. The CDR3 spans 16 residues.